The clone carrying this T cell receptor (beta chain) was seen more than once but under ten times. This sample is part of a study of blood T cell repertoires in COVID-19. Study as a whole: The United States, Italy and Spain were the sources of the acute and convalescent COVID-19 samples.

Per the study methods: Reference gene primer amplification gave estimated nucleated cell counts. Data came from immunoSEQ multiplex PCR; TCRdb stores just in-frame clones and leaves some out. The DNA gave D and trimming, while V, J and clone size come from that table. Of some 330,000 clones in the sample, 75% to 90% were seen once. V gave up 6 bases and J gave up 5 bases, with 11 bases separating them. The CDR3 extends over 12 amino acids. Germline CDR1 reads MNHEY; CDR2 reads SMNVEV (reference sequence). Sequences were obtained from PBMCs or T cells enriched from blood (not recorded which). The clonotype originates from a man aged 25 to 40 who had recovered from COVID-19. This chain uses TRBV27 with TRBJ2-7; D is possibly TRBD2 (6 bases). The CDR3 sequence is CASSTGGDEQYF. The CDR3 coding sequence is TGTGCCAGCAGCACCGGAGGGGACGAGCAGTACTTC.